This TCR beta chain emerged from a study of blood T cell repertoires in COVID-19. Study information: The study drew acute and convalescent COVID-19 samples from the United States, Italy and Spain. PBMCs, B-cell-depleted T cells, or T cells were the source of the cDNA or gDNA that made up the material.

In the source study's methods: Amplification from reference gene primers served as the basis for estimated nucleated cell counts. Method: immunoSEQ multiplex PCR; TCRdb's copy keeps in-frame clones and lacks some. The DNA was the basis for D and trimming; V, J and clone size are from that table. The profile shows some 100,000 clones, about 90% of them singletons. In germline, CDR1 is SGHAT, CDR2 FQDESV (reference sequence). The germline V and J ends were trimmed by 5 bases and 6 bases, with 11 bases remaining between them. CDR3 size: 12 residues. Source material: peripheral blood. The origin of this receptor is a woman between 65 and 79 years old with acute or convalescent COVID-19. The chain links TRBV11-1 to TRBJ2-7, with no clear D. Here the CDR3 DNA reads TGTGCCAGCAGCCCAAGGCGGTTCGAGCAGTACTTC. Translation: CASSPRRFEQYF.